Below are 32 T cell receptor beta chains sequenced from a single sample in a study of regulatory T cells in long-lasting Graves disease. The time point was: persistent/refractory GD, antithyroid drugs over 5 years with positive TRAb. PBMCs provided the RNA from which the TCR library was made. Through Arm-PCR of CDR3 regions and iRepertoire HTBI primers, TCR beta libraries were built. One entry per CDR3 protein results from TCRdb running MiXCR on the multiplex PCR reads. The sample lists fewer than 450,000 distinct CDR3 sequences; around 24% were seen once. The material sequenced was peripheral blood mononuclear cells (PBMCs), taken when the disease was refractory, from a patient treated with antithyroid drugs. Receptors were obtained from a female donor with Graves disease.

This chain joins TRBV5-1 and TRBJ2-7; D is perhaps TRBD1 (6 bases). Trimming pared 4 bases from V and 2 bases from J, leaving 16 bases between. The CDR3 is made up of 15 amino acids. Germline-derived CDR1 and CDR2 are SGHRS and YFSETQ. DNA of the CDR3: TGCGCCAGCAGCCCACGAGGGGACACCGCCTACGAGCAGTACTTC. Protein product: CASSPRGDTAYEQYF.

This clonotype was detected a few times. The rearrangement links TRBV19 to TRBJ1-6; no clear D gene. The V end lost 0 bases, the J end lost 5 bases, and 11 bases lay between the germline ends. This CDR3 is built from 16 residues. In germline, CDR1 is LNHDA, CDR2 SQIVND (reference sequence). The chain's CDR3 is CASSIDREGDNSPLHF. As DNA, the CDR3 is TGTGCCAGTAGTATAGATCGGGAAGGCGATAATTCACCCCTCCACTTT.

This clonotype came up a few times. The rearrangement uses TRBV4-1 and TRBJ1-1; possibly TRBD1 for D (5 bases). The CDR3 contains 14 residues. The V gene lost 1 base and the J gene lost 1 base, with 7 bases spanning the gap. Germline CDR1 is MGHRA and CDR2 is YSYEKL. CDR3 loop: CASSQGDRNTEAFF. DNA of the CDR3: TGCGCCAGCAGCCAAGGCGACAGGAACACTGAAGCTTTCTTT.

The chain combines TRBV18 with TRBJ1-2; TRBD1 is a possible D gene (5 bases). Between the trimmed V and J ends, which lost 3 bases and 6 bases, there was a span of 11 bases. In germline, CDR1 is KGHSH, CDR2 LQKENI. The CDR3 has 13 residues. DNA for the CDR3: TGTGCCAGCTCACCCGGGACCAGAAATGGCTACACCTTC. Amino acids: CASSPGTRNGYTF. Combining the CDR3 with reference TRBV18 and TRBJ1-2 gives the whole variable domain NAGVMQNPRHLVRRRGQEARLRCSPMKGHSHVYWYRQLPEEGLKFMVYLQKENIIDESGMPKERFSAEFPKEGPSILRIQQVVRGDSAAYFCASSPGTRNGYTFGSGTRLTVV.

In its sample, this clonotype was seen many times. The CDR3 region has the DNA TGTGCCAGCACAGGACAGTTGAACACTGAAGCTTTCTTT. Translating it yields CASTGQLNTEAFF. The chain has TRBV6-2 or TRBV6-3 and TRBJ1-1, with D maybe TRBD1 (6 bases). The CDR3 spans 13 residues. Trimming cost V 7 bases and J 0 bases, with 9 bases left between them. Germline CDR1 MNHEY, CDR2 SVGEGT.

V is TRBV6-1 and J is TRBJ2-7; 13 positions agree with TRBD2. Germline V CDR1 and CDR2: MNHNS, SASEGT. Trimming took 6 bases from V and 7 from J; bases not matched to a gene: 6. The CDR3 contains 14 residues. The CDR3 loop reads CASSPTSGGLEQYF. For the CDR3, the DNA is TGTGCCAGCAGCCCGACTAGCGGGGGGCTTGAGCAGTACTTC.

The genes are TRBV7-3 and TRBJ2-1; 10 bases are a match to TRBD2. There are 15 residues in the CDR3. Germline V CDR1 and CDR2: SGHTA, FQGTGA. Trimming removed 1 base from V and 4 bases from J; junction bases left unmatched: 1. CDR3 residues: CASSLIAGGYNEQFF. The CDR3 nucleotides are TGTGCCAGCAGCTTAATAGCGGGGGGTTACAATGAGCAGTTCTTC.

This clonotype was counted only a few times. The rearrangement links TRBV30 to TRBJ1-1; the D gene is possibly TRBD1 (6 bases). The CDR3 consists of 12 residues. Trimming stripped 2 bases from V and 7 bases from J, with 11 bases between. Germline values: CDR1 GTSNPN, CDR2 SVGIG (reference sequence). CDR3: CAWSRLQGEAFF. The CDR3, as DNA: TGTGCCTGGAGTAGATTACAGGGTGAAGCTTTCTTT.

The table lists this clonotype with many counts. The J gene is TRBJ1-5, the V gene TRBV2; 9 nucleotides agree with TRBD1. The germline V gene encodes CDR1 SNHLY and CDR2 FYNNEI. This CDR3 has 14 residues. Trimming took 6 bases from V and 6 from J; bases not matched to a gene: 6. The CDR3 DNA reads TGTGCCAGCAGCTCCGGGACAGGGCTTCAGCCCCAGCATTTT. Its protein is CASSSGTGLQPQHF.

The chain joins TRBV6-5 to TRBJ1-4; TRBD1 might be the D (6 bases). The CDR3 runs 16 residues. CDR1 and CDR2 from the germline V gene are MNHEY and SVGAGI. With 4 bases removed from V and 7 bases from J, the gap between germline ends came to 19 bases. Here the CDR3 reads CASSSRQAVIGEKLFF. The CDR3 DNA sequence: TGTGCCAGCAGTTCCAGACAGGCGGTCATTGGTGAAAAACTGTTTTTT.

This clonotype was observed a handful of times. CDR3 nucleotides: TGCAGCGTTGAGGACCCTGACAGGGATGGAAACACCATATATTTT. Translating gives CSVEDPDRDGNTIYF. J is TRBJ1-3 and V is TRBV29-1; 7 bases map to TRBD1. The germline V gene encodes CDR1 SQVTM and CDR2 ANQGSEA. After removal of 3 bases from V and 3 bases from J, the junction contained 8 bases not matched to a gene. The CDR3 contains 15 residues.

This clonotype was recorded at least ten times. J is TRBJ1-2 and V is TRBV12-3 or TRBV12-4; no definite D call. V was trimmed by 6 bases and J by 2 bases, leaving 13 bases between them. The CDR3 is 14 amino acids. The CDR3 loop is CASSPHRRNYGYTF. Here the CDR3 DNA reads TGTGCCAGCAGCCCCCATAGGCGGAACTATGGCTACACCTTC.

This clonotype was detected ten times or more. CDR3 sequence (DNA): TGTGCCAGCAGTCTCTGGACAGGGGTCGAGCAGTACTTC. This translates into CASSLWTGVEQYF. V is TRBV28 and J is TRBJ2-7; 9 nucleotides line up with TRBD1. The CDR3 runs to 13 residues. The V gene's germline CDR1 is MDHEN and CDR2 SYDVKM. V dropped 5 bases and J dropped 6; count of bases not matched to a gene: 5.

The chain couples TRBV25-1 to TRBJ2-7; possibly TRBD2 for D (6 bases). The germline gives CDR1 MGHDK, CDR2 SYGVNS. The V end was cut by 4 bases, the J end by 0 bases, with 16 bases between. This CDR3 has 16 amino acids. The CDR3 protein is CASSAAFGGSSYEQYF. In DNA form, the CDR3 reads TGTGCCAGCAGTGCGGCCTTCGGGGGAAGCTCCTACGAGCAGTACTTC.

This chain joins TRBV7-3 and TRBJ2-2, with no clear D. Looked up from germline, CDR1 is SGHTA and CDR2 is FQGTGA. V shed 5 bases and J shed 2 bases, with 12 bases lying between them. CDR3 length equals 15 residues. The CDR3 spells CASSADRHNTGELFF. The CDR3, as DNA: TGTGCCAGCAGCGCGGACCGTCACAACACCGGGGAGCTGTTTTTT.

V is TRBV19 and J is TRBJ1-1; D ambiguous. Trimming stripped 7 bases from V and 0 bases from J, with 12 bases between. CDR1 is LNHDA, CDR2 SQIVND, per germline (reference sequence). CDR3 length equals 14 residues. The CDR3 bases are TGTGCCAGTACCGCAATGAGGTTGAACACTGAAGCTTTCTTT. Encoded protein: CASTAMRLNTEAFF.

The CDR3 DNA is TGTGCCAGTACCGGTATTAACTATGGCTACACCTTC. Protein: CASTGINYGYTF. The chain has TRBV19 and TRBJ1-2; the D is unclear. Germline CDR1 LNHDA, CDR2 SQIVND (reference sequence). Trimming took 7 bases from V and 1 from J, leaving 7 bases between them. The CDR3 runs to 12 residues. The entire variable domain, with the rest obtained from reference TRBV19 and TRBJ1-2, is as follows: DGGITQSPKYLFRKEGQNVTLSCEQNLNHDAMYWYRQDPGQGLRLIYYSQIVNDFQKGDIAEGYSVSREKKESFPLTVTSAQKNPTAFYLCASTGINYGYTFGSGTRLTVV.

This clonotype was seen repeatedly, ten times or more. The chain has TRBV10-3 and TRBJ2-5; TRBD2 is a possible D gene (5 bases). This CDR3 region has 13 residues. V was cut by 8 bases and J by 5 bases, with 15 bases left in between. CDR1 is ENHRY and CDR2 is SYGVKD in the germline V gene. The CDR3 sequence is CAIRNEGIETQYF. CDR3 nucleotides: TGTGCCATCCGAAACGAGGGAATCGAGACCCAGTACTTC.

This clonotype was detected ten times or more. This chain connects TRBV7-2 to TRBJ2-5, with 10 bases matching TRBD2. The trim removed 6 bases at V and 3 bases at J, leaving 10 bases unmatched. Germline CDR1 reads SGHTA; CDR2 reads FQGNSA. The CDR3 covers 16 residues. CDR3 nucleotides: TGTGCCAGCAGACGTTTCGCAGCGGGAGGGAAAGAGACCCAGTACTTC. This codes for CASRRFAAGGKETQYF.

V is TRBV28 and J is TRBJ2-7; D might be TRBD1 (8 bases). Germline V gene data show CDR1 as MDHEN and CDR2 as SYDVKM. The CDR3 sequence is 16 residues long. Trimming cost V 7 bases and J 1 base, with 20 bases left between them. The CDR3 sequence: CASTQGASGYSYEQYF. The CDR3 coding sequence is TGTGCCAGCACCCAGGGGGCTAGCGGCTATTCCTACGAGCAGTACTTC.

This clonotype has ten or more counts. CDR3 DNA sequence: TGTGCCAGCAGCGGACTCACCAAGAGTACCCAGTACTTC. It translates to CASSGLTKSTQYF. This chain links TRBV2 with TRBJ2-5; possible D gene TRBD2, 5 bases. Deletions cut 6 bases from V and 8 bases from J, with 16 bases between. Germline CDR1 and CDR2: SNHLY and FYNNEI. CDR3 length: 13 amino acids.

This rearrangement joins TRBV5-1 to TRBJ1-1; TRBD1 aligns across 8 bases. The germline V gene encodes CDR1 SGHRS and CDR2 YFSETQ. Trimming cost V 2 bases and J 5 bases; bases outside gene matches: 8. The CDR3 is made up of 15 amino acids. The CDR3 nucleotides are TGCGCCAGCAGCTTTGCGACAGGGGAGGGGACTGAAGCTTTCTTT. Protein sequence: CASSFATGEGTEAFF.

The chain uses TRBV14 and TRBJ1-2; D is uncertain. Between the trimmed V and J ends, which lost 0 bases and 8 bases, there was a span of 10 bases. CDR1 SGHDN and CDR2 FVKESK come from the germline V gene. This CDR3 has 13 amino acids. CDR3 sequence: CASSQDLLYGYTF. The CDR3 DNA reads TGTGCCAGCAGCCAAGATTTGTTATACGGCTACACCTTC.

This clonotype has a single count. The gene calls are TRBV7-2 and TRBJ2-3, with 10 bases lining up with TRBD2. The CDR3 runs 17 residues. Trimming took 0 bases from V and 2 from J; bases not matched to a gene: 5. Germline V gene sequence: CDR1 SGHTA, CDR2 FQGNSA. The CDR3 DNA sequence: TGTGCCAGCAGCTTAGCTTTAGCGGGAGGTTTCACAGATACGCAGTATTTT. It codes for CASSLALAGGFTDTQYF.

The chain's CDR3 is CASSYSLAGSGDTQYF. CDR3 nucleotide sequence: TGTGCCAGCAGTTACTCGCTAGCGGGATCTGGAGATACGCAGTATTTT. J is TRBJ2-3 and V is TRBV6-2 or TRBV6-3, with 9 bases matching TRBD2. Germline V gives CDR1 MNHEY, CDR2 SVGEGT. The CDR3 length is 16 residues. V trimming: 0 bases; J trimming: 5 bases; junction bases outside the gene matches: 6.

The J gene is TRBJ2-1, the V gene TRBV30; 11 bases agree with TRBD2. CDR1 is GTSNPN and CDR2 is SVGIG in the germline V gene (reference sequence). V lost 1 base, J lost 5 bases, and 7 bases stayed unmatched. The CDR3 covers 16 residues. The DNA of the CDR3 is TGTGCCTGGAGTGACCCGGGACTAGCGGAAAACAATGAGCAGTTCTTC. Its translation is CAWSDPGLAENNEQFF.

CDR3 nucleotide sequence: TGTGCCATCGGAGGGACAGGATACAACTATGGCTACACCTTC. The encoded protein is CAIGGTGYNYGYTF. The chain joins TRBV10-3 to TRBJ1-2; 8 bases align to TRBD1. This CDR3 contains 14 residues. Germline CDR1 ENHRY, CDR2 SYGVKD. Trimming took 8 bases from V and 2 from J; bases not matched to a gene: 7.

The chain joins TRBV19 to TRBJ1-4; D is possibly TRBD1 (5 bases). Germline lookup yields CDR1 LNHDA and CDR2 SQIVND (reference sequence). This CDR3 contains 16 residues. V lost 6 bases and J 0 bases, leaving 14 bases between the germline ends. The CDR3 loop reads CASRATAGSTNEKLFF. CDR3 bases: TGTGCCAGTAGAGCCACAGCAGGGTCAACTAATGAAAAACTGTTTTTT.

The CDR3 DNA is TGCGCCAGCAGCTCACCCAAGGGGACAGGGGCAAACTATGGCTACACCTTC. Translating gives CASSSPKGTGANYGYTF. The gene calls are TRBV5-1 and TRBJ1-2, with TRBD1 matching 10 bases. The junction had 10 bases not matched to a gene; V was cut back by 3 bases and J by 2 bases. The CDR3 consists of 17 residues. From germline, CDR1 is SGHRS and CDR2 YFSETQ.

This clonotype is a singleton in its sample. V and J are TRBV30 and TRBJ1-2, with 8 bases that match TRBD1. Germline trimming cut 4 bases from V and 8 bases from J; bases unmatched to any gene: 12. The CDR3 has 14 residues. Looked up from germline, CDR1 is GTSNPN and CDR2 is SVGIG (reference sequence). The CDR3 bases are TGTGCCTGGATTGGGGGGACAGGCGGTTTCGGCTACACCTTC. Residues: CAWIGGTGGFGYTF.

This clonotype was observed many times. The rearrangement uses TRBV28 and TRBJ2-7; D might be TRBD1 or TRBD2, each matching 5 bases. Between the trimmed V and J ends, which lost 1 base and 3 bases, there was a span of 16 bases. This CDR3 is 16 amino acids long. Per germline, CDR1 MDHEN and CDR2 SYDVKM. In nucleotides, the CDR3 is TGTGCCAGCAGTTTATATCTGACCGGGACCCTCTACGAGCAGTACTTC. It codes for CASSLYLTGTLYEQYF.

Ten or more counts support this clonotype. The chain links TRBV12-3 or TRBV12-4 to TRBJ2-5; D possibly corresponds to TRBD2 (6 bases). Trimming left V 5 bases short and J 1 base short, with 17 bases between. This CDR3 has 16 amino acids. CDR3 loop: CASSRNGGLPQETQYF. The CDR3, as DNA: TGTGCCAGCAGTCGTAACGGGGGTCTCCCCCAAGAGACCCAGTACTTC.